This T cell receptor beta chain was sequenced for a study of control samples from healthy donors and cancer patients. Libraries were prepared by immunoSEQ multiplex PCR; TCRdb keeps only in-frame clonotypes and omits some of them. Of 90,000 or so clones in the sample, roughly 89% were seen once. CDR1 and CDR2 (germline): KGHSH, LQKENI. V was shortened by 4 bases and J by 7 bases, with 7 bases between the two germline ends. This CDR3 region has 12 residues. Sequenced sample: PBMCs. The sequence derives from a woman in her 50s with colorectal cancer. The V and J genes are TRBV18 and TRBJ1-4, with D unclear. For the CDR3, the DNA is TGTGCCAGCTCACTAGACGGTGAAAAACTGTTTTTT. It codes for CASSLDGEKLFF.